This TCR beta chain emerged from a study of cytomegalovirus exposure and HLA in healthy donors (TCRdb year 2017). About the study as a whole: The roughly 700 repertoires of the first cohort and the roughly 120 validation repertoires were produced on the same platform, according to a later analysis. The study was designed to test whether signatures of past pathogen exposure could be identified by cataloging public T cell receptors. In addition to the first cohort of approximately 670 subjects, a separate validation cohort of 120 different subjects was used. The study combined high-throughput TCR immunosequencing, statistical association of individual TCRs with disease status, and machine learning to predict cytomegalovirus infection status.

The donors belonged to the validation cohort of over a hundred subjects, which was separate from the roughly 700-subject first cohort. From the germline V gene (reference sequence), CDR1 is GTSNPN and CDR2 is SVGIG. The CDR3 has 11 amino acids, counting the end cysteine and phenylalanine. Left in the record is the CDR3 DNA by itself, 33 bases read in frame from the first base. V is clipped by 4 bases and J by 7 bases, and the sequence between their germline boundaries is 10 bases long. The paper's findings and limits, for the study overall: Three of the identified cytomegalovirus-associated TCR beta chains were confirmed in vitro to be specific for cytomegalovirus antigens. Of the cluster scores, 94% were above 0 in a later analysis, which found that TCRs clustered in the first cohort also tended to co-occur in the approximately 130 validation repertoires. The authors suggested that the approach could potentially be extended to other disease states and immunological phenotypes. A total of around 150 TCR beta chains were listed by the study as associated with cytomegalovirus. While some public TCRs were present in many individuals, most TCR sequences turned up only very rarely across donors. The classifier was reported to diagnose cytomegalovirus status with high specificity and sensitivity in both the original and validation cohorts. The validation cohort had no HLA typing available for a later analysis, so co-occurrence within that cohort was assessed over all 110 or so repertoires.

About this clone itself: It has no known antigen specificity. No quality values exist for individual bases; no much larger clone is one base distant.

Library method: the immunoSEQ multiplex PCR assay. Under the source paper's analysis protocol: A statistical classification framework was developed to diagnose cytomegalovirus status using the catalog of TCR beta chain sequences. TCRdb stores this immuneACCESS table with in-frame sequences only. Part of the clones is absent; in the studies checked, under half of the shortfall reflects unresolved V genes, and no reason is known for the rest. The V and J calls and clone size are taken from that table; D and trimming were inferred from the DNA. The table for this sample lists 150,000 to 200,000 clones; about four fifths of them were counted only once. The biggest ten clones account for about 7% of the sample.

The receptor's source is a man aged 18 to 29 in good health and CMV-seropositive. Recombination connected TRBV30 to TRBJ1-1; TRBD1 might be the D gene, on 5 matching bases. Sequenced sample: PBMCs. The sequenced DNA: TGTGCCTGGACTGGGGGGGGTGAAGCTTTCTTT. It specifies CAWTGGGEAFF.